The clone carrying this T cell receptor (beta chain) has ten or more counts. The CDR3 loop spans 16 amino acids. The V segment lost 5 bases and the J segment 4 bases; nucleotides outside the gene matches: 6. Germline CDR1 reads MNHEY; CDR2 reads SVGAGI. Using its own MiXCR run on the RT-PCR reads, TCRdb lists one record per CDR3 protein. The table includes 550,000 to 750,000 distinct CDR3 sequences, approximately 14% detected once. This chain joins TRBV6-5 and TRBJ1-5; the match to TRBD1 covers 12 bases. The receptor's source is a female donor in good health, serving as a healthy control. The sequenced sample was memory CD4+ T cells from blood. CDR3: CASSQGTGGENQPQHF. DNA of the CDR3: TGTGCCAGCAGTCAGGGGACAGGGGGCGAGAATCAGCCCCAGCATTTT.